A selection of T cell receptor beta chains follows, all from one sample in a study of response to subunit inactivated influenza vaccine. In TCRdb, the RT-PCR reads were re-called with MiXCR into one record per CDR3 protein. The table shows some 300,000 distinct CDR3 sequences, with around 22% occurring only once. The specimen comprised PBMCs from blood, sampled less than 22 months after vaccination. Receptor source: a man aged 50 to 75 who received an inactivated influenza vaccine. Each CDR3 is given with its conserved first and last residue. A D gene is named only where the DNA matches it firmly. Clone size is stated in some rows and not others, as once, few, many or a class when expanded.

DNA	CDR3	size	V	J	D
TGTGCCAGCACCTACGGACCCTCCTACGAGCAGTACTTC	CASTYGPSYEQYF	.	TRBV2	TRBJ2-7	.
TGCAGTGCTAGAGGGGACGGTTCACCCCTCCACTTT	CSARGDGSPLHF	many	TRBV20-1	TRBJ1-6	.
TGCGCCAGCAGCCGGCGGGGGGGTAAGGAGACCCAGTACTTC	CASSRRGGKETQYF	.	TRBV4-3	TRBJ2-5	TRBD2
TGTGCCAGCAGTTTGCTTCCCAACCAAGAGACCCAGTACTTC	CASSLLPNQETQYF	.	TRBV12-3/TRBV12-4	TRBJ2-5	.
TGCAGTGCTAGAGATCTTGACTGGACTAACTATGGCTACACCTTC	CSARDLDWTNYGYTF	.	TRBV20-1	TRBJ1-2	.
TGTGCCAGCAGTTTAAGTGGGAGCTCCTATAATTCACCCCTCCACTTT	CASSLSGSSYNSPLHF	.	TRBV28	TRBJ1-6	.
TGCAGCGTGTGGGGACAGGGGACCGTCAATGAGCAGTTCTTC	CSVWGQGTVNEQFF	.	TRBV29-1	TRBJ2-1	TRBD1
TGTGCCACCAGTGATCCGACGACAGGGGACACCGGGGAGCTGTTTTTT	CATSDPTTGDTGELFF	.	TRBV24-1	TRBJ2-2	TRBD1
TGTGCCAGCAGTTTAGGACAGGATGGAAACACCATATATTTT	CASSLGQDGNTIYF	.	TRBV12-3/TRBV12-4	TRBJ1-3	.
TGTGCCTGGAGTGTATGGGCCGGGGCCTTTGGCTACACCTTC	CAWSVWAGAFGYTF	.	TRBV30	TRBJ1-2	.
TGTGCCAGCAGCTCCCCCTCTGTGGATACGCAGTATTTT	CASSSPSVDTQYF	.	TRBV7-9	TRBJ2-3	.
TGCAGCGTTAACCTACTTGGCGGGAGGGCCCACGAGCAGTACTTC	CSVNLLGGRAHEQYF	.	TRBV29-1	TRBJ2-7	TRBD2
TGTGCCAGCAGAAGGGCTACGAACACTGAAGCTTTCTTT	CASRRATNTEAFF	.	TRBV6-1	TRBJ1-1	.
TGTGCCAGCAGCTTGGATAGGGGGCCAAAGTACGAGCAGTACTTC	CASSLDRGPKYEQYF	.	TRBV5-4	TRBJ2-7	TRBD1
TGTGCCAGCAGCGTAGGTACATTGGCCAACGTCCTGACTTTC	CASSVGTLANVLTF	.	TRBV9	TRBJ2-6	.
TGCAGCGGAGACAGCTCCTACAATGAGCAGTTCTTC	CSGDSSYNEQFF	few	TRBV29-1	TRBJ2-1	.
TGTGCCAGCAGTTTAGAGCGGCCTCCTTACAATGAGCAGTTCTTC	CASSLERPPYNEQFF	.	TRBV27	TRBJ2-1	.
TGTGCCAGCAGTGACGGCTACTCCTACGAGCAGTACTTC	CASSDGYSYEQYF	.	TRBV6-1	TRBJ2-7	.
TGTGCCAGCAGTGGGCTTGCTGGGATGGGACAGCCCCAGCATTTT	CASSGLAGMGQPQHF	few	TRBV2	TRBJ1-5	.
TGTGCCAGCAGCGACGCCGGGACAGAAAACTATGGCTACACCTTC	CASSDAGTENYGYTF	.	TRBV7-8	TRBJ1-2	TRBD1
TGTGCCAGCAGCGAATATTTCAATCAGCCCCAGCATTTT	CASSEYFNQPQHF	.	TRBV5-8	TRBJ1-5	.
TGCGCCAGCAGCCTGGGGGGGCTCGACACTGAAGCTTTCTTT	CASSLGGLDTEAFF	.	TRBV4-1	TRBJ1-1	.
TGTGCCAGCAGCTTTCCGGGGCGCACTGAAGCTTTCTTT	CASSFPGRTEAFF	.	TRBV11-2	TRBJ1-1	.
TGCGCCAGCAGCCAAGAGCCAGGGGCGGGCTACACCTTC	CASSQEPGAGYTF	many	TRBV4-3	TRBJ1-2	.
TGCGCCAGCAGCTTGGCCACAGGCGTCGGTGGCTACACCTTC	CASSLATGVGGYTF	few	TRBV5-1	TRBJ1-2	.
TGTGCCAGCAGCTTATTAGAGGATGGGCTGCCATATTCTAGCAATCAGCCCCAGCATTTT	CASSLLEDGLPYSSNQPQHF	few	TRBV11-2	TRBJ1-5	.
TGTGCCAGCAGCCCAACAGGGGCCAACACTGAAGCTTTCTTT	CASSPTGANTEAFF	many	TRBV7-6	TRBJ1-1	TRBD1
TGTGCCAGCAGCTTTGACATAATGAACACTGAAGCTTTCTTT	CASSFDIMNTEAFF	.	TRBV7-9	TRBJ1-1	.
TGTGCCAGCAGCTTAGATGGCTCAATCCCCGGGGAGCTGTTTTTT	CASSLDGSIPGELFF	.	TRBV7-9	TRBJ2-2	.
TGCAGTGCTAGAACCGACAGGGGGGCAGTATACGAGCAGTACTTC	CSARTDRGAVYEQYF	.	TRBV20-1	TRBJ2-7	TRBD1
TGTGCCAGCTCCTCCGGGACAGGTCTCTACGAGCAGTACTTC	CASSSGTGLYEQYF	few	TRBV7-9	TRBJ2-7	TRBD1